This paragraph covers one T cell receptor (beta chain) sequence. The data derive from a study of blood T cell repertoires in COVID-19. Study information: COVID-19 samples, acute and convalescent, were from the United States, Italy and Spain. Sources were T cells, B-cell-depleted T cells, or PBMCs; the material itself was cDNA or gDNA.

Original handling: By means of reference gene primer amplification, nucleated cell counts were estimated. Here immunoSEQ multiplex PCR was the method, and the copy in TCRdb shows in-frame clones only, minus some. For V, J and clone size, that table is used; D and trimming come from the DNA. The sample carries about 80,000 clones, roughly 89% recorded once. The ends were cut back, 7 bases at V and 8 bases at J, with 14 bases in the middle. This CDR3 comprises 12 residues. Germline V gene lookup returns CDR1 MDHEN and CDR2 SYDVKM. The origin of this receptor is a man aged 25 to 45 with acute or convalescent COVID-19. The sequencing sample was made of peripheral blood. V is TRBV28 and J is TRBJ1-2; tentatively, D is TRBD1 (5 bases). CDR3: CASTSPGRGYTF. The CDR3 DNA follows: TGTGCCAGCACCTCACCAGGGCGCGGCTACACCTTC.